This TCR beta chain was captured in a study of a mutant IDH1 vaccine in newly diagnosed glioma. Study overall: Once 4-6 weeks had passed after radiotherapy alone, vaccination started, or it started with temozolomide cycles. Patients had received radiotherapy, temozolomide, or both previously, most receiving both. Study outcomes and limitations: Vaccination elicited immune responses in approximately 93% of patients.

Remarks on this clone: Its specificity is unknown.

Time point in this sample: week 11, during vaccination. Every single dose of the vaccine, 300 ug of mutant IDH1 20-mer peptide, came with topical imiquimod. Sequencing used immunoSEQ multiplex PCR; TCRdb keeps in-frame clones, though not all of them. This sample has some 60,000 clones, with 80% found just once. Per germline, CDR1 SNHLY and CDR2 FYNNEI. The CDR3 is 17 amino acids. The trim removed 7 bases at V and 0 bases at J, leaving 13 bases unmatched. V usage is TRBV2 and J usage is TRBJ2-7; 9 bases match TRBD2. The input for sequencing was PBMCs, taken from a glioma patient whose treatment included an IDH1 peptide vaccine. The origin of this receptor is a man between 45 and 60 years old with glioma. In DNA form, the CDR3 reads TGTGCCAGCACCGGGCTAGCGGGGACTAGGAGCTCCTACGAGCAGTACTTC. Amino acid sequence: CASTGLAGTRSSYEQYF.